A selection of T cell receptor beta chains follows, all from one sample in a study of cytomegalovirus exposure and HLA in healthy donors. Produced via immunoSEQ multiplex PCR; TCRdb's table is partial and in-frame only. The sample has a few hundred thousand clones, around 77% seen once. The sequencing input was PBMCs. These receptors all stem from a young woman in good health and CMV-seronegative. Each CDR3 is given with its conserved first and last residue. The D gene is left open where the match is weak. Size is omitted from some rows. Given values are once, few, many or a class for expanded clones.

size: NA
V: TRBV30
J: TRBJ1-1
D: NA
CDR3: CAWSQGMNTEAFF
DNA: TGTGCCTGGAGCCAGGGGATGAACACTGAAGCTTTCTTT

size: NA
V: TRBV20-1
J: TRBJ2-7
D: NA
CDR3: CSGHRSYEQYF
DNA: TGCAGTGGGCACAGATCCTACGAGCAGTACTTC

size: NA
V: TRBV11-2
J: TRBJ1-6
D: NA
CDR3: CASSLVLQGSPNSPLHF
DNA: TGTGCCAGCAGCTTAGTTCTGCAGGGAAGCCCCAATTCACCCCTCCACTTT

size: once
V: TRBV4-1
J: TRBJ2-2
D: NA
CDR3: CASSQDRWQGRTGELFF
DNA: TGCGCCAGCAGCCAAGATAGGTGGCAGGGTCGAACCGGGGAGCTGTTTTTT

size: once
V: TRBV2
J: TRBJ1-5
D: TRBD1
CDR3: CASSEWGQNNQPQHF
DNA: TGTGCCAGCAGTGAGTGGGGACAGAACAATCAGCCCCAGCATTTT

size: once
V: TRBV7-9
J: TRBJ1-1
D: NA
CDR3: CSSSLAGGQGNTEAFF
DNA: TGTTCCAGCAGCTTAGCGGGGGGGCAGGGAAACACTGAAGCTTTCTTT

size: NA
V: TRBV7-7
J: TRBJ2-5
D: NA
CDR3: CASSPGLPLGETQYF
DNA: TGTGCTAGCAGCCCGGGACTCCCCCTGGGGGAGACCCAGTACTTC

size: NA
V: TRBV6-5
J: TRBJ1-2
D: NA
CDR3: CASSYVSRGDYGYTF
DNA: TGTGCCAGCAGTTACGTGAGCAGGGGAGACTATGGCTACACCTTC

size: NA
V: TRBV6-5
J: TRBJ2-7
D: TRBD1
CDR3: CASSYGDSSYEQYF
DNA: TGTGCCAGCAGTTACGGGGACAGTTCCTACGAGCAGTACTTC

size: NA
V: TRBV5-1
J: TRBJ1-2
D: NA
CDR3: CASSLVSGYGYPF
DNA: TGCGCCAGCAGCTTGGTGTCGGGGTATGGCTACCCCTTC

size: NA
V: TRBV29-1
J: TRBJ1-1
D: NA
CDR3: CSVSRGTEAFF
DNA: TGCAGCGTTTCGCGGGGCACTGAAGCTTTCTTT

size: NA
V: TRBV5-1
J: TRBJ2-1
D: TRBD2
CDR3: CASSLGQLAGKDEQFF
DNA: TGCGCCAGCAGCTTGGGGCAACTAGCGGGTAAGGATGAGCAGTTCTTC

size: NA
V: TRBV7-8
J: TRBJ2-7
D: NA
CDR3: CASSPRYEQYF
DNA: TGTGCCAGCAGCCCCCGTTACGAGCAGTACTTC

size: NA
V: TRBV30
J: TRBJ1-2
D: NA
CDR3: CAWSVKPHYGYTF
DNA: TGTGCCTGGAGTGTAAAGCCTCACTATGGCTACACCTTC

size: once
V: TRBV7-9
J: TRBJ2-7
D: TRBD1
CDR3: CASSSGTGFYEQYF
DNA: TGTGCCAGCAGCTCAGGGACAGGTTTCTACGAGCAGTACTTC

size: NA
V: TRBV18
J: TRBJ1-2
D: NA
CDR3: CASSPQGQRSYTF
DNA: TGTGCCAGCTCACCTCAGGGTCAGAGGAGCTACACCTTC

size: once
V: TRBV7-8
J: TRBJ1-4
D: NA
CDR3: CASSLERGNEKLFF
DNA: TGTGCCAGCAGCTTAGAGCGGGGAAATGAAAAACTGTTTTTT

size: few
V: TRBV4-1
J: TRBJ1-2
D: NA
CDR3: CASSLTWGGPVSSGYTF
DNA: TGCGCCAGCAGCCTAACATGGGGGGGGCCAGTATCGAGTGGCTACACCTTC

size: NA
V: TRBV2
J: TRBJ2-1
D: TRBD2
CDR3: CASGVRRGGLAGGNEQFF
DNA: TGTGCCAGCGGTGTACGCAGGGGGGGACTAGCGGGAGGAAATGAGCAGTTCTTC

size: NA
V: TRBV15
J: TRBJ2-4
D: NA
CDR3: CATSRTYPLDKAKNIQYF
DNA: TGTGCCACCAGCAGAACATATCCCTTAGACAAGGCCAAAAACATTCAGTACTTC

size: NA
V: TRBV5-6
J: TRBJ2-5
D: NA
CDR3: CASSSWTVGSWETQYF
DNA: TGTGCCAGCAGCTCATGGACAGTTGGTAGCTGGGAGACCCAGTACTTC

size: few
V: TRBV7-6
J: TRBJ1-2
D: NA
CDR3: CASSLEEGSYGYTF
DNA: TGTGCCAGCAGCTTAGAGGAGGGGAGTTATGGCTACACCTTC

size: NA
V: TRBV5-1
J: TRBJ1-6
D: NA
CDR3: CASSPDRQLNSPLHF
DNA: TGCGCCAGCAGCCCAGACCGACAGCTTAATTCACCCCTCCACTTT

size: NA
V: TRBV6-5
J: TRBJ1-2
D: NA
CDR3: CASRVRASHGYPF
DNA: TGTGCCAGCAGGGTCAGGGCCTCACATGGCTACCCCTTC

size: NA
V: TRBV6-5
J: TRBJ2-1
D: NA
CDR3: CASTGLSYNEQFF
DNA: TGTGCCAGCACAGGGTTGTCCTACAATGAGCAGTTCTTC

size: NA
V: TRBV29-1
J: TRBJ1-2
D: NA
CDR3: CSVELAYQSGTTDPNYGYTF
DNA: TGCAGCGTTGAACTCGCCTATCAATCCGGGACAACAGATCCGAACTATGGCTACACCTTC

size: NA
V: TRBV7-9
J: TRBJ2-7
D: NA
CDR3: CASSPGYEQYF
DNA: TGTGCCAGCAGCCCGGGATACGAGCAGTACTTC

size: NA
V: TRBV5-1
J: TRBJ2-7
D: NA
CDR3: CASSLAFLSSYEQYF
DNA: TGCGCCAGCAGCTTGGCTTTCCTTAGCTCCTACGAGCAGTACTTC

size: once
V: TRBV6-1
J: TRBJ1-6
D: TRBD1
CDR3: CASSGDRGNSPLHF
DNA: TGTGCCAGCAGCGGGGACAGGGGTAATTCACCCCTCCACTTT